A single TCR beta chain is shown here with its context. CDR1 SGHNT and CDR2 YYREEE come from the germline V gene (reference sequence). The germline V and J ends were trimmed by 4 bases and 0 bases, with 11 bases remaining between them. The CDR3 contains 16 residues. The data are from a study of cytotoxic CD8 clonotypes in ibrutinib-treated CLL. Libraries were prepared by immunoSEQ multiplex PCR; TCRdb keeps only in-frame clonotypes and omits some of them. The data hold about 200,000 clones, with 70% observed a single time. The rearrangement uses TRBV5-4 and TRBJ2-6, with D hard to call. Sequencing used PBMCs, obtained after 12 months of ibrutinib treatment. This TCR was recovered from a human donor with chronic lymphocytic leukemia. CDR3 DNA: TGTGCCAGCAGCACGACACTTTACTCTGGGGCCAACGTCCTGACTTTC. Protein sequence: CASSTTLYSGANVLTF.